This TCR beta chain was sequenced in a study of identical twins. Broader study findings: While abundant cord blood beta clonotypes carried fewer insertions, memory repertoires showed no such pattern.

TCRdb recomputed calls from the 5' RACE reads with MiXCR, one row per CDR3 protein. The sample has 200,000 to 300,000 distinct CDR3 sequences, approximately 6.8% seen once. This clonotype has just a few counts. Its antigen is not identified. The CDR3 is made up of 13 amino acids. The V gene end was trimmed by 10 bases and the J gene end by 4 bases; junction bases not matched to a gene: 6. CDR1 is SNHLY and CDR2 is FYNNEI in the germline V gene. This same sample was also taken into another study, of yellow fever vaccine responses in identical twins.

What was sequenced was CD8+ T cells sorted from blood. This chain connects TRBV2 to TRBJ2-7; 11 bases map to TRBD2. This TCR came from a woman between 18 and 29 years old in good health. CDR3 protein: CAILLAGAYEQYF. The CDR3 nucleotides are TGTGCCATTCTACTAGCGGGAGCGTACGAGCAGTACTTC.